The source of this T cell receptor beta chain is a study of cytomegalovirus exposure and HLA in healthy donors. Overall study context: A data release that came early held some 79 million unique TCRs from HLA-typed donors.

Primers for the PCR totalled 60 Vbeta and 13 Jbeta. Repertoires were generated with immunoSEQ multiplex PCR, while TCRdb's copy carries only in-frame clones and drops some. The sample has around 150,000 clones; approximately 83% are singletons. Findings of the study overall: Follow-up analysis later connected one missense variant in DCLRE1C with trimming of TCR beta V- and J-genes.

In regard to this clone: The antigen is unknown.

V trimming: 2 bases; J trimming: 1 base; junction bases outside the gene matches: 1. CDR1 and CDR2 from the germline V gene are LGHNA and YNFKEQ. The CDR3 runs to 15 residues. Sequenced material: PBMCs. V usage is TRBV4-2 and J usage is TRBJ2-3, with 9 bases lining up with TRBD1. This receptor was identified in a male donor in good health and CMV-seronegative. CDR3 DNA: TGTGCCAGCAGCCAAAGGGACAGGGGCACAGATACGCAGTATTTT. Translation gives CASSQRDRGTDTQYF.